The following is a TCR beta chain sequence with its context. This sample was taken from a study of shared T cell receptors in the human thymus. Generated by immunoSEQ multiplex PCR, the TCRdb table keeps only in-frame clones and is missing some. Of some 700,000 clones in the sample, approximately 85% were seen once. Losses at the gene ends were 1 base for V and 5 bases for J; bases not matched to a gene: 4. The CDR3 consists of 15 residues. Germline V gene data show CDR1 as MNHEY and CDR2 as SMNVEV (reference sequence). This sample also appeared in a second study, on human thymus T cells. This second study says: Corrective heart surgery yielded the resections from which the thymus tissue came. Related research examined unrelated individuals and reported that their thymic repertoires overlapped highly.

This chain connects TRBV27 to TRBJ2-3, with 9 bases identical to TRBD1. The sequence derives from a girl less than two years old with a congenital heart defect. The sample comprised thymocytes. In DNA form, the CDR3 reads TGTGCCAGCAGTTTATACAGGGGGCCTGGAGATACGCAGTATTTT. Translation: CASSLYRGPGDTQYF.